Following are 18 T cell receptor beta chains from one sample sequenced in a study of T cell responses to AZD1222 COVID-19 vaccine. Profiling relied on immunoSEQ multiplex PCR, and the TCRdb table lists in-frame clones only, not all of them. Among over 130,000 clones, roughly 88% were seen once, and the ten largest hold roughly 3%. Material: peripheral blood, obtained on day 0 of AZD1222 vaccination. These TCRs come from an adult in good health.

The CDR3 sequence is CASSYGRGLDTEAFF. DNA for the CDR3: TGTGCCAGCAGTTACGGAAGGGGGTTGGACACTGAAGCTTTCTTT. V usage is TRBV6-5 and J usage is TRBJ1-1, with D tentatively TRBD1 (6 bases). The germline V gene encodes CDR1 MNHEY and CDR2 SVGAGI. V gave up 2 bases and J gave up 3 bases, with 13 bases separating them. The CDR3 is 15 residues long.

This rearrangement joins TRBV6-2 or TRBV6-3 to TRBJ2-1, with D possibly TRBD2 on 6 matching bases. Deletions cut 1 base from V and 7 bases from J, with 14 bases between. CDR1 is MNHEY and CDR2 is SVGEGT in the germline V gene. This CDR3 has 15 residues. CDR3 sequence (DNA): TGTGCCAGCAGTTACTTGTCGGGAGTCTTTAATGAGCAGTTCTTC. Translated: CASSYLSGVFNEQFF.

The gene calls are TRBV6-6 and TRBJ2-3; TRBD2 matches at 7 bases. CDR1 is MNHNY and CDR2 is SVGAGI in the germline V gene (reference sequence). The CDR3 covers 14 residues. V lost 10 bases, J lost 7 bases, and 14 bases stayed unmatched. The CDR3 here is CATAPSGGGNTQYF. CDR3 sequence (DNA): TGTGCCACGGCTCCTAGCGGAGGAGGAAATACGCAGTATTTT.

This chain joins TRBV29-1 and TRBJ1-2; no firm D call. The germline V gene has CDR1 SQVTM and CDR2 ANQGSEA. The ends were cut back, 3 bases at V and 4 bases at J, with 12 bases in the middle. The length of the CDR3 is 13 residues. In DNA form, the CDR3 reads TGCAGCGTTGAGTTTTCAGATCCCTATGGCTACACCTTC. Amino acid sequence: CSVEFSDPYGYTF. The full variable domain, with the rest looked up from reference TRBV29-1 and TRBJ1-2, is SAVISQKPSRDICQRGTSLTIQCQVDSQVTMMFWYRQQPGQSLTLIATANQGSEATYESGFVIDKFPISRPNLTFSTLTVSNMSPEDSSIYLCSVEFSDPYGYTFGSGTRLTVV.

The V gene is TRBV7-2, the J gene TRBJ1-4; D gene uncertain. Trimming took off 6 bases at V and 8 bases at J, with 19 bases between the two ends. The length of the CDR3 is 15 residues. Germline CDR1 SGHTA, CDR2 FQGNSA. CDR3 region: CASRHPGFGQEKLFF. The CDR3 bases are TGTGCCAGCAGGCACCCGGGATTTGGGCAAGAAAAACTGTTTTTT.

CDR3 loop: CASSIRGDIYTF. The CDR3 DNA is TGTGCCAGCAGTATAAGAGGGGACATCTACACCTTC. V is TRBV7-9 and J is TRBJ1-2; tentatively, D is TRBD1 (6 bases). There are 12 residues in the CDR3. Looked up from germline, CDR1 is SEHNR and CDR2 is FQNEAQ (reference sequence). Trimming pared 6 bases from V and 10 bases from J, leaving 15 bases between.

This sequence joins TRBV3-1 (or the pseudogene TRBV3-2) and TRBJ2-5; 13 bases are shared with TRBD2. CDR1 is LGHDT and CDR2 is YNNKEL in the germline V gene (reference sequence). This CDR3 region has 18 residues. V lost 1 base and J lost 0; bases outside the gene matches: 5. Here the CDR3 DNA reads TGTGCCAGCAGCCAAGGGGGACTAGCGGGATACTACCAAGAGACCCAGTACTTC. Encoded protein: CASSQGGLAGYYQETQYF.

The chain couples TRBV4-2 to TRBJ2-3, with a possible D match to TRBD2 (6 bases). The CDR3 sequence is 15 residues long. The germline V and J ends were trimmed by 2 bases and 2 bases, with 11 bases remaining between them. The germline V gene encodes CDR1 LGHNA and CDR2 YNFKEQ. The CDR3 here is CASSQRAGVTDTQYF. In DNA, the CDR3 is TGTGCCAGCAGCCAAAGAGCGGGCGTCACAGATACGCAGTATTTT.

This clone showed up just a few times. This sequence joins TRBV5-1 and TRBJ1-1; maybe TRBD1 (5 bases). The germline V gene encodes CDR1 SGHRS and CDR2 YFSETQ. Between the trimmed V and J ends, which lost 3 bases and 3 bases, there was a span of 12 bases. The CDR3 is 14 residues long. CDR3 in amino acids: CASSSPSGDTEAFF. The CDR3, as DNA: TGCGCCAGCAGCTCGCCCTCGGGGGACACTGAAGCTTTCTTT.

CDR3 in amino acids: CASSPGTGLLIVTEAFF. CDR3 bases: TGCGCCAGCAGCCCCGGGACAGGTTTACTAATTGTCACTGAAGCTTTCTTT. The rearrangement links TRBV5-1 to TRBJ1-1, with 8 bases matching TRBD1. Trimming removed 4 bases from V and 4 bases from J; junction bases left unmatched: 15. Germline V lookup: CDR1 SGHRS, CDR2 YFSETQ. The CDR3 consists of 17 residues.

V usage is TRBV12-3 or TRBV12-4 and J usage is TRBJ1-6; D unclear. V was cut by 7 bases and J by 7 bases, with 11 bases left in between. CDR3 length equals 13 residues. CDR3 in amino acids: CASILNWNSPLHF. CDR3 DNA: TGTGCCAGCATCCTCAATTGGAATTCACCCCTCCACTTT.

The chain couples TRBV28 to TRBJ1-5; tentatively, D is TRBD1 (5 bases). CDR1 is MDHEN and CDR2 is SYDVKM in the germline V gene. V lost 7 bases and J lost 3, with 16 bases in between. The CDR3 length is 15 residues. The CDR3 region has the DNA TGTGCCAGCATCGGGGGAGTACCCTCCAATCAGCCCCAGCATTTT. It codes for CASIGGVPSNQPQHF.

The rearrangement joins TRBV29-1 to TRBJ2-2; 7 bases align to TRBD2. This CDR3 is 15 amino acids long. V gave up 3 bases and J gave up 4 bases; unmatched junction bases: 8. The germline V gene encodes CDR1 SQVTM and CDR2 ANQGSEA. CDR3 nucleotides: TGCAGCGTTGATCGGGCTAGCGGAGTCACCGGGGAGCTGTTTTTT. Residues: CSVDRASGVTGELFF.

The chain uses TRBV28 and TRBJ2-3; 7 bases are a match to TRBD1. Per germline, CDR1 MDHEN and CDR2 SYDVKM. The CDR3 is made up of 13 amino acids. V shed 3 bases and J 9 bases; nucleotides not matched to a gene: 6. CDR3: CASSFQGQATQYF. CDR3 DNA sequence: TGTGCCAGCAGTTTTCAAGGACAGGCAACGCAGTATTTT.

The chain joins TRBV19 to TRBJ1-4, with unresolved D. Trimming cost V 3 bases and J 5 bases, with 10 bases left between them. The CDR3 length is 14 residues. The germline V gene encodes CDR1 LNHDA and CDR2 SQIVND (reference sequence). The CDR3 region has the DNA TGTGCCAGTAGTATGGTAGGGAGAAATGAAAAACTGTTTTTT. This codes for CASSMVGRNEKLFF.

CDR3: CASSQEPSGSSAEQYF. For the CDR3, the DNA is TGCGCCAGCAGCCAAGAACCTAGCGGGAGTTCGGCCGAGCAGTACTTC. V usage is TRBV4-3 and J usage is TRBJ2-7, with TRBD2 matching 10 bases. This CDR3 comprises 16 residues. The germline V gene has CDR1 LGHNA and CDR2 YSLEER. V gave up 0 bases and J gave up 6 bases; unmatched junction bases: 8.

CDR3 sequence reads: CASSYSGGGAGNTIYF. In DNA, the CDR3 is TGTGCCAGCAGTTACTCGGGAGGGGGGGCCGGAAACACCATATATTTT. The chain employs TRBV6-6 and TRBJ1-3; possibly TRBD1 for D (6 bases). The germline gives CDR1 MNHNY, CDR2 SVGAGI (reference sequence). The CDR3 runs 16 residues. Trimming stripped 0 bases from V and 4 bases from J, with 13 bases between.

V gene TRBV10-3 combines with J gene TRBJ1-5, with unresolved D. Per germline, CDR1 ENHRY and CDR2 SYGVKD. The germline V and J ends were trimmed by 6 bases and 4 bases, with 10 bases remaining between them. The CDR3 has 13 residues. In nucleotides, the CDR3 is TGTGCCATCAGGGACCTTGTAAATCAGCCCCAGCATTTT. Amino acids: CAIRDLVNQPQHF.